This T cell receptor (beta chain) was profiled in a study of identical twins. Overall study results and limits: Modelling approaches yielded underestimates of out-of-frame TCR alpha sharing between monozygotic twins. Insertion counts were lower in abundant cord blood beta clonotypes, a trend that memory repertoires did not show.

Unique molecular identifiers were in the cDNA, with template-switch universal primer binding. TCRdb redid the calling of the 5' RACE reads with MiXCR, one entry per CDR3 protein. The profile covers roughly 1.6 million distinct CDR3 sequences, with around 29% appearing a single time and around 0.25% taken by the ten largest. This clonotype was detected a few times. Its antigen is undetermined. Germline V lookup: CDR1 SGHRS, CDR2 YFSETQ. V shed 3 bases, J shed 5 bases, and the junction held 9 bases outside the gene matches. CDR3 length: 16 amino acids. This receptor was identified in a newborn girl in good health. What was sequenced was cord blood. The rearrangement uses TRBV5-1 and TRBJ2-1, with 9 positions matching TRBD1. CDR3 region: CASSSSDRGNNNEQFF. In nucleotides, the CDR3 is TGCGCCAGCAGCTCCAGTGACAGGGGGAATAACAATGAGCAGTTCTTC.